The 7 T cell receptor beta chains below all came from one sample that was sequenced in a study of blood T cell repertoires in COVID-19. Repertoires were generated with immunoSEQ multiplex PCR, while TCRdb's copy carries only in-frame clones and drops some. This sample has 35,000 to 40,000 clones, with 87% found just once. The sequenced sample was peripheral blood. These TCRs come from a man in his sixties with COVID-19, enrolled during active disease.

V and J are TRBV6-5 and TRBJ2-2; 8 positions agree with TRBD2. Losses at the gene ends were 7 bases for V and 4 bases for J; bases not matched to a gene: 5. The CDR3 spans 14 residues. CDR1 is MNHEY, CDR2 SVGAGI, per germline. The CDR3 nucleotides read TGTGCCAGCAAGAGCGGGAGTGTCACCGGGGAGCTGTTTTTT. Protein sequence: CASKSGSVTGELFF.

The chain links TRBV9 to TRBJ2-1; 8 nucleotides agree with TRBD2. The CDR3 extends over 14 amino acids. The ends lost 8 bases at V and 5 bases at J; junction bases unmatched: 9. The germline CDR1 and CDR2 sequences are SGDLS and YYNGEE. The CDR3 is CASKRGFRDNEQFF. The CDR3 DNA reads TGTGCCAGTAAGCGGGGGTTCAGGGACAATGAGCAGTTCTTC. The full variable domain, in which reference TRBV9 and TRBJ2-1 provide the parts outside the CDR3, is DSGVTQTPKHLITATGQRVTLRCSPRSGDLSVYWYQQSLDQGLQFLIQYYNGEERAKGNILERFSAQQFPDLHSELNLSSLELGDSALYFCASKRGFRDNEQFFGPGTRLTVL.

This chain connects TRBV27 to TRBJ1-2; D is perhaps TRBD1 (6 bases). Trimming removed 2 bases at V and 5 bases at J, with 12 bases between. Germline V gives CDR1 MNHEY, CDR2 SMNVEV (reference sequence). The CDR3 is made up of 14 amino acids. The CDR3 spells CASSLVRGAYGYTF. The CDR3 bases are TGTGCCAGCAGTTTAGTGCGGGGGGCGTATGGCTACACCTTC.

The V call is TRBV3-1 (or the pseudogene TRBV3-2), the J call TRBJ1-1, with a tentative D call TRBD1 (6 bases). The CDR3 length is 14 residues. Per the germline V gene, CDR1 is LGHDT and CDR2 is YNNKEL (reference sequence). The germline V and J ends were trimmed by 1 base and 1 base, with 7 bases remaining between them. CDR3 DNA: TGTGCCAGCAGCCAAGCGACAGGGAACACTGAAGCTTTCTTT. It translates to CASSQATGNTEAFF.

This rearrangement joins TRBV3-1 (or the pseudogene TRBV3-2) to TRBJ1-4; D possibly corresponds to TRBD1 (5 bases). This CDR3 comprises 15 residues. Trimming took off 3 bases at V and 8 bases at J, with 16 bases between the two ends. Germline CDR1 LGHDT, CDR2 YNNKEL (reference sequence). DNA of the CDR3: TGTGCCAGCAGCCAGGAAGCCCAGGGTGACGAAAAACTGTTTTTT. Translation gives CASSQEAQGDEKLFF.

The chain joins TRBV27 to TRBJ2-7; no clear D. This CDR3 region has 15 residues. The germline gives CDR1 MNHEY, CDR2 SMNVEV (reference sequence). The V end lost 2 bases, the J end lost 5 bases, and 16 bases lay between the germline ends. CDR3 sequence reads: CASSLKWSHRNEQYF. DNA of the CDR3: TGTGCCAGCAGTTTAAAATGGAGCCACCGGAACGAGCAGTACTTC.

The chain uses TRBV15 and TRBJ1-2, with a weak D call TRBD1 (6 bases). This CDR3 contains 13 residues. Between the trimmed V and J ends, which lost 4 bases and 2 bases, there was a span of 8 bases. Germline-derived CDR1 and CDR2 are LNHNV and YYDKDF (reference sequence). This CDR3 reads CATSTDRNYGYTF. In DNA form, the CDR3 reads TGTGCCACCAGCACTGACAGGAACTATGGCTACACCTTC.